This T cell receptor (beta chain) came from a study of cytomegalovirus exposure and HLA in healthy donors (dated by TCRdb to 2015 to 2018). A note on the overall study: An earlier analysis of some 600 of the donors reported 250 to 350 Gb of sequence data and 90 million to 120 million unique TCR beta sequences obtained from 150 million to 200 million T cells. High-throughput TCR immunosequencing, statistical association of individual TCRs with disease status, and machine learning were combined to predict cytomegalovirus infection status. An early release that covered 640 HLA-typed donors contained about 300 gigabases of sequencing data and 70 million to 100 million unique TCR sequences. An earlier analysis of a few hundred of the donors applied high-throughput TCR beta sequencing to assess whether each TCR beta V gene segment acted as functional or pseudogenic. Because of strong linkage in the cohort, roughly five DR-DQ haplotypes were treated as single units for association and clustering. Typing coverage varied by locus: roughly 629-640 donors for A, B, C, DRB1 and DQB1; roughly 560 for DQA1; over 600 for DPA1; more than 450 for DPB1. Of the approximately 370 genotyped donors, 75% to 85% were placed in the genetic ancestry cluster associated with self-reported Caucasian donors. The study used immunosequencing to profile the T cell repertoires of around 600 subjects and linked those repertoires to cytomegalovirus serostatus. On average, approximately 250,000 unique TCR beta nucleotide sequences were sequenced per donor among a few hundred genotyped donors of the cohort, with roughly a sixth of those sequences being non-productive. Every discovery cohort repertoire had been produced on one sequencing platform. A separate validation cohort of roughly 130 different subjects was used in addition to the approximately 700-subject first cohort. The study aimed to test whether cataloging public T cell receptors could reveal signatures of past pathogen exposure. HLA typing included class I and class II loci at four-digit resolution. Donor age, sex, ethnicity and CMV serostatus were compiled together with the repertoire data. In a later analysis, previously published TCR beta repertoires from 550 to 700 donors were re-analyzed and high-resolution HLA genotyping was added so that TCR occurrence patterns could be studied. In a later genetic analysis, genome-wide SNP genotypes for about 65% of the roughly 670 donors were used, and that subset was treated as a discovery cohort. The later analysis used no new phenotypic data to find candidate immune exposures, relying instead on TCR beta sequences and their occurrence across donors. What the authors observed across the whole study: Fewer than 20 rarely observed V segments, including chromosome 9 orphons, were excluded from the earlier analysis of several hundred of the donors because counts were too low. The sequencing pipeline was judged likely to have produced a cluster of highly shared sequence variants as a technical artifact. A later analysis associated roughly 17,000 TCR beta sequences with specific HLA alleles at a false discovery rate of 0.05. Several of the top co-occurrence clusters appeared to be linked to parvovirus B19, influenza, CMV and Epstein-Barr virus, according to a later analysis. In a later analysis, HLA-associated TCR beta chains were found to be more clonally expanded and to have lower generation probabilities than equally common non-associated chains. A later analysis found that TCR association rates varied across HLA loci, with DRB1 alleles showing the most associated TCRs and HLA-C alleles the fewest. A total of 150 or so TCR beta chains were listed by the study as associated with cytomegalovirus. A further reported finding was that TCR beta sequences accurately predicted the HLA-A and HLA-B alleles for most subjects in the first cohort. Linkage disequilibrium might explain the correlated functional status among segregating V segments, but an unknown experimental factor could not be excluded. HLA typing was unavailable for some donors at each locus, so association tests used only the typed subset. For the cohort, immune exposure information was limited to CMV serostatus. A few of the identified cytomegalovirus-associated TCR beta chains were confirmed in vitro to be specific for cytomegalovirus antigens. Some IMGT-functional V segments, including TRBV6-2 and TRBV6-3, could not be distinguished by the 87-base-pair reads and were therefore excluded. Assigning TCR associations to individual alleles was difficult when HLA alleles, especially DR and DQ, strongly co-occurred. In a later genetic analysis, fewer N-insertions in productive TCRs were reported among donors in an Asian-associated ancestry cluster than the roughly 640-donor mean. The classifier was reported to diagnose cytomegalovirus status with high specificity and sensitivity in both the original and validation cohorts. Most TCR sequences were seen in very few donors, while some public TCRs were found in many individuals. In a later genetic analysis, a missense DCLRE1C variant was associated with V-gene and J-gene trimming of TCR beta chains, and the association was replicated in an independent cohort. Only TCR beta chains were sequenced in this cohort, and the absence of alpha or paired-chain data limited detectable features. The presence/absence analyses assumed that sequencing depth was roughly uniform across donors, and that assumption may not be true. The authors suggested that the approach could potentially be extended to other disease states and immunological phenotypes. An earlier analysis of some 590 of the donors showed that most TCR beta V segments appeared in productive rearrangements either about 87% or about 30% of the time, which broadly matched IMGT annotations. Most CMV-associated TCR beta chains appeared to be HLA-restricted in a later analysis, and the HLA associations seemed to be driven largely by CMV exposure.

The cohort consisted of 650 to 700 healthy bone marrow donors. All cohort members were sampled while nominally healthy, although unrecorded immune exposures were likely present. The donor tested CMV seronegative, placing the donor among the 350 or so seronegative members of the cohort. Every donor gave a peripheral blood sample, and the peripheral blood mononuclear cells from that sample were used for TCR beta sequencing. Genomic DNA extraction from the blood cell samples was performed with the Qiagen DNeasy Blood Extraction Kit. The method was the immunoSEQ multiplex PCR assay. A mixture of 60 forward primers for TCR Vbeta segments and 13 reverse primers for TCR Jbeta segments was used in the multiplex PCR. A multiplex PCR assay on genomic DNA amplified the CDR3 region of rearranged TCR beta genes. The Illumina HiSeq System was used to sequence the amplified TCR beta libraries as 87-base-pair reads. On the authors' methods: A later analysis tallied tens of millions of unique TCR beta chains across the roughly 610 repertoires, and about 12 million of those chains were shared by two or more donors. To remove PCR and sequencing errors, raw reads were error-corrected and collapsed into unique sequences using a nearest-neighbor algorithm that merged closely related sequences. Alignment of CDR3 sequences to IMGT reference sequences was used to assign V, D and J gene segments. For a sequence to be retained, at least a six-nucleotide match to both a V gene segment and a J gene segment was required. A rearrangement counted as productive if the CDR3 had no stop codons and remained in frame with V and J, and every other rearrangement counted as non-productive. Following IMGT convention, CDR3 was defined as the stretch from the second conserved V-encoded cysteine up to the conserved J-encoded phenylalanine. The earlier analysis of about 560 of the donors excluded any sequence lacking an unambiguous match to a single V gene segment. An earlier analysis of several hundred of the donors called V segments functional above 56.7% productive rearrangements and segregating when the between-donor standard deviation exceeded 5%. A statistical classification framework was built to diagnose cytomegalovirus status from the catalog of TCR beta chain sequences. A later analysis assigned V and J genes by comparing TCR nucleotide sequences with IMGT/GENE-DB human TR gene sequences. The TCRdist pipeline was used in a later analysis to assign CDR3 sequences and most-parsimonious VDJ recombination scenarios. In a later analysis, every TCR beta chain was defined by the combination of its CDR3 amino acid sequence and its V-gene family, and reads without a unique V-gene family were dropped. As a way to deal with suspected cross-contamination and a sequencing artifact, a later analysis dropped approximately 590 nucleotide sequences that were highly shared and had low generation probability. For each public chain, a later analysis derived a clonal expansion index from normalized ranks of inferred template counts within each repertoire. In a later analysis, generation probabilities were computed using a VDJ recombination model fitted to out-of-frame rearrangements, and the results were checked against IGoR. In a later analysis, TCR-TCR, TCR-HLA and TCR-CMV co-occurrence was scored with hypergeometric tests, and a repertoire-size bias correction was applied to TCR pairs. False discovery rates were estimated in a later analysis by permuting HLA or CMV assignments 20 times. In a later analysis, co-occurring TCRs were grouped using DBSCAN, with TCRdist sequence similarity added in when clustering inside HLA-allele-positive subsets. Repertoires with fewer than 30,000 or more than 120,000 public chains, plus five repertoires with anomalous nucleotide sharing, were excluded from co-occurrence clustering. TCRdb took over this immuneACCESS table, retaining in-frame rearrangements with V and J assigned. Such tables are incomplete; in checked studies, under half of the missing clones stem from an unresolved V gene, and the remainder is unexplained. That table supplies the V and J calls and clone size; D and trimming were determined from the DNA. The sample table records over 110,000 clones; about three quarters of these occur just once. The ten largest clones add up to over 1% of the sample.

This clone has only one observation. Its antigen remains unidentified. Qualities for individual bases were not recorded, and no much larger clone is one base off. Clipping removes 4 bases from V and 6 bases from J, with 4 as the unmatched junction base count. Measured from the cysteine to the phenylalanine, the CDR3 is 14 residues long. The read is trimmed to its CDR3 DNA, 42 bases read in frame from base 1. The germline V gene encodes CDR1 PRHDT and CDR2 FYEKMQ (reference sequence). This clonotype originated in a woman between 40 and 55 years old in good health and CMV-seronegative. Sequencing was done on a sample of PBMCs. The sequence joins TRBV13 to TRBJ2-1; a stretch of 9 junction bases matches TRBD1. The nucleotides are TGTGCCAGCAGCTCTACAGGGGGCGGCAATGAGCAGTTCTTC. Its protein reads: CASSSTGGGNEQFF.